The next 29 T cell receptor beta chains were all read from a single sample in a study of PD-1 blockade in classical Hodgkin lymphoma. The method was immunoSEQ multiplex PCR; TCRdb's version includes in-frame clones alone and lacks a portion of them. The repertoire holds 15,000 to 20,000 clones, with roughly 76% as singletons. Relapse after autologous stem cell transplantation occurred in every patient, and brentuximab vedotin exposure varied. The sequencing here drew on peripheral blood mononuclear cells (PBMCs), taken at baseline. The source of these receptors is a human donor with classical Hodgkin lymphoma.

The chain employs TRBV30 and TRBJ2-3; D is uncertain. Deletions cut 0 bases from V and 0 bases from J, with 13 bases between. Germline V CDR1 and CDR2: GTSNPN, SVGIG (reference sequence). The CDR3 spans 16 residues. The CDR3 loop is CAWSVRWEGSTDTQYF. Written as DNA, the CDR3 is TGTGCCTGGAGTGTACGGTGGGAAGGTAGCACAGATACGCAGTATTTT.

The chain uses TRBV4-1 and TRBJ1-1, with TRBD1 as a possible D gene (6 bases). V was pared by 4 bases and J by 4 bases, with 16 bases between. From germline, CDR1 is MGHRA and CDR2 YSYEKL. The length of the CDR3 is 15 residues. As DNA, the CDR3 is TGCGCCAGCAGCCCAGGACCCAGGGGATCCACTGAAGCTTTCTTT. It codes for CASSPGPRGSTEAFF.

The chain is built from TRBV11-3 and TRBJ2-7; TRBD1 agrees at 10 bases. The J segment lost 6 bases and the V segment lost 5 bases, leaving 10 bases of the junction unmatched. This CDR3 is 15 amino acids long. CDR1 and CDR2 (germline): SGHNT, YENEEA. The CDR3 nucleotides are TGTGCCAGCAGCCCAACCGGGACAGGGGCAGCCGAGCAGTACTTC. Protein sequence: CASSPTGTGAAEQYF.

Here the CDR3 DNA reads TGTGCCAGCAGCTTAGTCATGGGACTAGCTGCAGGCGAGCAGTTCTTC. This sequence encodes CASSLVMGLAAGEQFF. V and J are TRBV7-9 and TRBJ2-1, with 9 nucleotides matching TRBD2. The V segment lost 1 base and the J segment 10 bases; nucleotides outside the gene matches: 11. This CDR3 is 16 amino acids long. Germline V gives CDR1 SEHNR, CDR2 FQNEAQ (reference sequence).

This clone was detected once. The genes are TRBV5-1 and TRBJ1-4; 7 bases are shared with TRBD1. Unmatched junction bases numbered 7, after V lost 0 bases and J lost 8 bases. CDR3 length: 15 residues. Germline CDR1 is SGHRS and CDR2 is YFSETQ. CDR3 DNA sequence: TGCGCCAGCAGCTTGGCGACAGGGAGGGAAGAAAAACTGTTTTTT. Translation gives CASSLATGREEKLFF.

The chain employs TRBV19 and TRBJ1-2; D unclear. The CDR3 is 14 amino acids. Per the germline V gene, CDR1 is LNHDA and CDR2 is SQIVND (reference sequence). V lost 0 bases, J lost 3 bases, and 8 bases lay in between. In DNA form, the CDR3 reads TGTGCCAGTAGTATAGATAGATTGTACTATGGCTACACCTTC. Translated: CASSIDRLYYGYTF.

The chain carries TRBV10-3 and TRBJ1-2; perhaps TRBD1 as D (5 bases). Trimming removed 4 bases from V and 2 bases from J, with 11 bases in between. Germline CDR1 ENHRY, CDR2 SYGVKD. The CDR3 totals 14 residues. The CDR3 region is CAISVGDRNYGYTF. DNA of the CDR3: TGTGCCATCAGTGTAGGCGACAGAAACTATGGCTACACCTTC.

The V and J genes are TRBV28 and TRBJ2-3; 7 bases align to TRBD1. The germline CDR1 and CDR2 sequences are MDHEN and SYDVKM. This CDR3 spans 15 amino acids. V lost 7 bases and J lost 2; bases outside the gene matches: 9. The CDR3 sequence: CASTPPQGLTDTQYF. The CDR3 bases are TGTGCCAGCACCCCCCCACAGGGGCTCACAGATACGCAGTATTTT.

This clone was seen a single time. The V gene is TRBV2, the J gene TRBJ2-7; TRBD1 matches 7 bases. The CDR3 extends over 12 amino acids. V was clipped by 8 bases and J by 1 base; unmatched bases: 2. Germline V gives CDR1 SNHLY, CDR2 FYNNEI. CDR3 sequence: CASWDSSYEQYF. In DNA form, the CDR3 reads TGTGCCAGCTGGGACAGTTCCTACGAGCAGTACTTC.

The CDR3 nucleotides read TGTGCCAGCAGCGGGACAGAGGGGATAATAAGGGAAAAACTGTTTTTT. This sequence encodes CASSGTEGIIREKLFF. J is TRBJ1-4 and V is TRBV7-8; TRBD1 agrees at 7 bases. The CDR3 sequence is 16 residues long. CDR1 and CDR2 (germline): SGHVS, FQNEAQ. Trimming removed 5 bases from V and 8 bases from J; junction bases left unmatched: 14.

This clone was detected only once. CDR3 DNA sequence: TGTGCCAGCAGTCTCCGGGACGGAGAGACCCAGTACTTC. Residues: CASSLRDGETQYF. V and J are TRBV6-5 and TRBJ2-5; possibly TRBD1 or TRBD2 for D (5 bases each). The V and J ends lost 5 bases and 4 bases respectively, with 11 bases between them. The CDR3 is 13 residues long. Germline V gives CDR1 MNHEY, CDR2 SVGAGI.

This clone was observed a handful of times. The V call is TRBV7-9, the J call TRBJ1-1; D is unclear. Germline CDR1 reads SEHNR; CDR2 reads FQNEAQ (reference sequence). Trimming shortened V by 5 bases and J by 1 base, and 8 bases separated the two germline ends. This CDR3 contains 13 residues. Here the CDR3 reads CASSLVENTEAFF. In nucleotides, the CDR3 is TGTGCCAGCAGCCTCGTCGAGAACACTGAAGCTTTCTTT.

The chain employs TRBV25-1 and TRBJ1-6; D is uncertain. Looked up from germline, CDR1 is MGHDK and CDR2 is SYGVNS. V was trimmed by 2 bases and J by 7 bases, leaving 3 bases between them. This CDR3 is 12 amino acids long. The DNA for the CDR3 is TGTGCCAGCAGTGAAGGGAATTCACCCCTCCACTTT. Its protein is CASSEGNSPLHF.

The V call is TRBV7-2, the J call TRBJ2-3; the D is unclear. The CDR3 totals 17 residues. With 5 bases removed from V and 6 bases from J, the gap between germline ends came to 24 bases. Per germline, CDR1 SGHTA and CDR2 FQGNSA. DNA for the CDR3: TGTGCCAGCAGCCCGAGATCCATGTACACTTTCGAGGATACGCAGTATTTT. Translating gives CASSPRSMYTFEDTQYF.

The chain couples TRBV5-1 to TRBJ2-6; 8 bases align to TRBD1. J lost 4 bases, V lost 4 bases, and 10 bases had no gene match. There are 17 residues in the CDR3. Germline V gene sequence: CDR1 SGHRS, CDR2 YFSETQ. The CDR3 DNA reads TGCGCCAGCAGCATCCGGGACAGGAGCTTAGGGGCCAACGTCCTGACTTTC. Amino acids: CASSIRDRSLGANVLTF.

V and J are TRBV19 and TRBJ1-1, with D possibly matching TRBD1 (5 bases). The CDR3 covers 13 residues. Germline V gene sequence: CDR1 LNHDA, CDR2 SQIVND (reference sequence). V dropped 9 bases and J dropped 1 base, with 12 bases sitting between them. The CDR3 DNA follows: TGTGCCAGCGAGCCCAGGGAGAACACTGAAGCTTTCTTT. Encoded protein: CASEPRENTEAFF.

This clone was observed once. The chain recombines TRBV2 with TRBJ2-7; possibly TRBD1 or TRBD2 for D (5 bases each). The germline V gene has CDR1 SNHLY and CDR2 FYNNEI. This CDR3 is 14 amino acids long. V was pared by 3 bases and J by 5 bases, with 14 bases between. CDR3 sequence reads: CASSEVGLANEQYF. Written as DNA, the CDR3 is TGTGCCAGCAGTGAGGTGGGGCTAGCAAACGAGCAGTACTTC.

This clone was picked up one time. This chain links TRBV11-2 with TRBJ2-3; D possibly corresponds to TRBD1 (5 bases). This CDR3 comprises 13 residues. Trimming removed 5 bases at V and 4 bases at J, with 10 bases between. From germline, CDR1 is SGHAT and CDR2 FQNNGV. The CDR3 nucleotides read TGTGCCAGCAGCGTAGGGGTGTCAGATACGCAGTATTTT. Its translation: CASSVGVSDTQYF.

This clone showed up just a few times. The chain couples TRBV6-5 to TRBJ2-5; a possible D gene is TRBD1 (5 bases). Trimming took 2 bases from V and 1 from J, leaving 8 bases between them. CDR3 length equals 14 residues. Germline lookup yields CDR1 MNHEY and CDR2 SVGAGI. The CDR3 loop reads CASSYMGRQETQYF. The CDR3 bases are TGTGCCAGCAGTTACATGGGGCGCCAAGAGACCCAGTACTTC.

This sequence joins TRBV5-1 and TRBJ1-1; 8 positions agree with TRBD1. This CDR3 has 13 residues. Trimming took 4 bases from V and 7 from J; bases not matched to a gene: 6. Germline loops: CDR1 SGHRS, CDR2 YFSETQ. The CDR3 bases are TGCGCCAGCAGCGAAGGACAGGGAAGTGAAGCTTTCTTT. Its protein product is CASSEGQGSEAFF. Variable domain in full (rest from reference TRBV5-1 and TRBJ1-1): KAGVTQTPRYLIKTRGQQVTLSCSPISGHRSVSWYQQTPGQGLQFLFEYFSETQRNKGNFPGRFSGRQFSNSRSEMNVSTLELGDSALYLCASSEGQGSEAFFGQGTRLTVV.

The CDR3 spells CASRRDRGETQYF. The CDR3 DNA reads TGTGCCAGCAGGCGCGACAGGGGAGAGACCCAGTACTTC. The chain links TRBV7-2 to TRBJ2-5, with TRBD1 matching 8 bases. Germline V gene data show CDR1 as SGHTA and CDR2 as FQGNSA. The CDR3 has 13 residues. The V gene end was trimmed by 6 bases and the J gene end by 4 bases; junction bases not matched to a gene: 4.

The rearrangement uses TRBV4-2 and TRBJ2-2, with a possible D match to TRBD2 (6 bases). Germline values: CDR1 LGHNA, CDR2 YNFKEQ. The CDR3 runs to 17 residues. Trimming shortened V by 1 base and J by 0 bases, and 12 bases separated the two germline ends. The CDR3 spells CASSQGISGANTGELFF. CDR3 DNA: TGTGCCAGCAGCCAAGGCATTAGCGGAGCGAACACCGGGGAGCTGTTTTTT.

V and J are TRBV27 and TRBJ2-1; D is unclear. The germline gives CDR1 MNHEY, CDR2 SMNVEV (reference sequence). V was cut by 5 bases and J by 0 bases, with 20 bases left in between. This CDR3 has 18 residues. The CDR3 reads CASSTRSTRQSSYNEQFF. The CDR3, as DNA: TGTGCCAGCAGTACCCGGTCCACCCGTCAAAGCTCCTACAATGAGCAGTTCTTC.

Details on this clone: Other nucleotide sequences in the sample specify the same CDR3. This chain joins TRBV2 and TRBJ2-7, with D tentatively TRBD1 (5 bases). The germline V and J ends were trimmed by 7 bases and 2 bases, with 9 bases remaining between them. The CDR3 contains 12 residues. Germline CDR1 SNHLY, CDR2 FYNNEI. In DNA form, the CDR3 reads TGTGCCAGCACCGACAGCACCTACGAGCAGTACTTC. This codes for CASTDSTYEQYF.

The chain is built from TRBV6-1 and TRBJ1-2; D remains unclear. V shed 5 bases and J shed 1 base, with 8 bases lying between them. This CDR3 spans 13 amino acids. Germline V lookup: CDR1 MNHNS, CDR2 SASEGT. The CDR3 DNA reads as TGTGCCAGCAGTTTACAGATTAACTATGGCTACACCTTC. Its protein is CASSLQINYGYTF.

The chain couples TRBV10-3 to TRBJ1-1; 8 positions match TRBD1. After removal of 4 bases from V and 8 bases from J, the junction contained 3 bases not matched to a gene. The germline V gene has CDR1 ENHRY and CDR2 SYGVKD. The CDR3 covers 12 residues. The CDR3: CAISGGTGEAFF. The CDR3 DNA reads TGTGCCATCAGTGGAGGGACAGGCGAAGCTTTCTTT.

The chain uses TRBV28 and TRBJ1-2; no clear D. The CDR3 covers 15 residues. Germline V gene lookup returns CDR1 MDHEN and CDR2 SYDVKM. Trimming removed 5 bases from V and 3 bases from J, with 16 bases in between. Written as DNA, the CDR3 is TGTGCCAGCAGTAGTGAGGGAGGAATGGACTATGGCTACACCTTC. Translating it yields CASSSEGGMDYGYTF.

The gene calls are TRBV25-1 and TRBJ1-6, with D tentatively TRBD1 (6 bases). Germline V lookup: CDR1 MGHDK, CDR2 SYGVNS. This CDR3 has 15 residues. The V gene lost 4 bases and the J gene lost 9 bases, with 16 bases spanning the gap. CDR3 sequence: CASSAGPGGRSPLHF. Written as DNA, the CDR3 is TGTGCCAGCAGTGCGGGTCCGGGGGGGCGTTCACCCCTCCACTTT.

A word on this clone: Given the absence of the conserved phenylalanine or tryptophan at the CDR3 end, a read error is likely. The DNA is left out, because the CDR3 cannot be placed on it with certainty; the CDR3 is given as TCRdb lists it. The rearrangement joins TRBV11-2 to TRBJ1-1; the D call TRBD1 from the table was never checked on the DNA. With termini counted, the CDR3 has 12 amino acids. Germline V gene sequence: CDR1 SGHAT, CDR2 FQNNGV. CDR3 protein: CASSLGGQGPSV.